This is a list of T cell receptor beta chains from one sample in a study of T cell repertoires in cytomegalovirus infection. One entry per CDR3 protein results from TCRdb running MiXCR on the reads. There are about 530,000 distinct CDR3 sequences in the sample; around a quarter occur only once, and roughly 13% lies in the top ten. Sequencing was performed on PBMCs. These receptor sequences come from a human donor in good health (CMV status not recorded). Some clones in this sample may be carry-over from other donors' samples. Both conserved end residues are part of each CDR3. A D gene is named only where the DNA matches it firmly. The size of a clone is reported for some rows only, either as once, few or many, or as a class for expanded clones.

clone_size	v_call	d_call	j_call	cdr3_aa	cdr3_nt
.	TRBV10-3	TRBD2	TRBJ2-5	CAISEGGLATQETQYF	TGTGCCATCAGTGAGGGCGGACTAGCGACCCAAGAGACCCAGTACTTC
.	TRBV7-8	.	TRBJ1-4	CASSLDQGPNEKLFF	TGTGCCAGCAGCTTAGATCAGGGGCCCAATGAAAAACTGTTTTTT
.	TRBV5-6	TRBD2	TRBJ2-5	CASSFRAGGETQYF	TGTGCCAGCAGCTTCCGAGCGGGAGGGGAGACCCAGTACTTC
.	TRBV7-8	TRBD2	TRBJ2-3	CASSLALPSGRGTDTQYF	TGTGCCAGCAGCTTAGCCCTCCCTAGCGGGAGGGGGACAGATACGCAGTATTTT
few	TRBV24-1	.	TRBJ2-7	CATSDYGSSYEQYF	TGTGCCACCAGTGATTACGGGTCCTCCTACGAGCAGTACTTC
.	TRBV6-5	TRBD2	TRBJ2-5	CASSYSTSDETQYF	TGTGCCAGCAGTTACTCGACTAGCGACGAGACCCAGTACTTC
few	TRBV6-2/TRBV6-3	TRBD2	TRBJ2-3	CASSVLPGLGGADTQYF	TGTGCCAGCAGTGTGTTACCGGGACTAGGTGGCGCAGATACGCAGTATTTT
many	TRBV7-9	TRBD2	TRBJ2-7	CASSSTSFRTYEQYF	TGTGCCAGCAGCTCGACTAGCTTCCGCACCTACGAGCAGTACTTC
.	TRBV10-3	TRBD2	TRBJ2-5	CAIKAREDQETQYF	TGTGCCATCAAGGCGCGGGAGGACCAAGAGACCCAGTACTTC
few	TRBV20-1	.	TRBJ1-2	CSASDPLSGGYTF	TGCAGTGCTAGCGACCCACTCTCGGGCGGCTACACCTTC
few	TRBV11-2	.	TRBJ2-3	CASSPQGGWGTDTQYF	TGTGCCAGCAGCCCTCAGGGGGGGTGGGGCACAGATACGCAGTATTTT
many	TRBV7-2	TRBD2	TRBJ2-2	CASSLAGDNTGELFF	TGTGCCAGCAGCCTAGCGGGGGATAACACCGGGGAGCTGTTTTTT
few	TRBV12-3/TRBV12-4	.	TRBJ2-3	CASSPRWPTDTQYF	TGTGCCAGCAGCCCGCGCTGGCCCACAGATACGCAGTATTTT
.	TRBV20-1	.	TRBJ2-5	CSVIAEETQYF	TGCAGTGTTATTGCCGAGGAGACCCAGTACTTC
few	TRBV4-1	.	TRBJ2-1	CASSQDHEVVYNEQFF	TGCGCCAGCAGCCAAGATCATGAGGTAGTCTACAATGAGCAGTTCTTC
.	TRBV5-6	.	TRBJ2-1	CASSLVRDFWGEQFF	TGTGCCAGCAGCTTGGTACGGGATTTTTGGGGTGAGCAGTTCTTC
many	TRBV7-2	TRBD2	TRBJ2-1	CASSLGILAGAQFF	TGTGCCAGCAGCTTAGGTATACTCGCGGGAGCGCAGTTCTTC
few	TRBV19	.	TRBJ2-4	CASSIAESIQYF	TGTGCCAGTAGTATAGCGGAAAGCATTCAGTACTTC
once	TRBV24-1	TRBD1	TRBJ2-7	CATSPTGTGATTYYEQYF	TGTGCCACCAGCCCAACTGGGACAGGGGCCACCACCTACTACGAGCAGTACTTC
.	TRBV29-1	.	TRBJ2-7	CSVRGLSGMYYEQYF	TGCAGCGTTCGGGGACTGTCGGGGATGTACTACGAGCAGTACTTC
.	TRBV4-1	TRBD2	TRBJ2-7	CASSQGLADRYEQYF	TGTGCCAGCAGCCAAGGACTAGCGGACCGCTACGAGCAGTACTTC
once	TRBV29-1	TRBD1	TRBJ2-7	CSVGTGNAYEQYF	TGCAGCGTTGGGACAGGGAATGCCTACGAGCAGTACTTC
.	TRBV11-3	TRBD2	TRBJ2-1	CASSLEGRLAGADESEYNEQFF	TGTGCCAGCAGCTTAGAAGGTCGGCTAGCGGGTGCGGATGAATCGGAGTACAATGAGCAGTTCTTC
.	TRBV28	.	TRBJ1-5	CASRAGGPLTGNQPQHF	TGTGCCAGCAGAGCCGGGGGCCCACTTACGGGCAATCAGCCCCAGCATTTT
.	TRBV5-1	TRBD2	TRBJ2-2	CASSPRAGLAGEVVAGELFF	TGCGCCAGCAGCCCGCGGGCTGGGCTAGCGGGAGAAGTAGTAGCCGGGGAGCTGTTTTTT
many	TRBV7-2	.	TRBJ1-1	CASSPQGGGMNTEAFF	TGTGCCAGCAGCCCCCAGGGAGGGGGGATGAACACTGAAGCTTTCTTT
once	TRBV19	TRBD1	TRBJ2-3	CASKAAGQVTDTQYF	TGTGCCAGTAAGGCCGCGGGACAGGTCACAGATACGCAGTATTTT
.	TRBV19	TRBD1	TRBJ2-1	CASSIWIPGQGVDEQFF	TGTGCCAGTAGTATATGGATCCCGGGACAGGGAGTTGATGAGCAGTTCTTC
many	TRBV6-1	.	TRBJ1-1	CASSLQGRAFF	TGTGCCAGCAGTCTACAGGGCCGAGCTTTCTTT
few	TRBV15	TRBD2	TRBJ2-4	CATSRDRLAKYF	TGTGCCACCAGCAGGGACCGACTAGCAAAGTACTTC
many	TRBV7-2	TRBD1	TRBJ1-4	CASSLAGGTGAEKLFF	TGTGCCAGCAGCTTAGCGGGAGGGACAGGGGCTGAAAAACTGTTTTTT